The 8 T cell receptor beta chains below come from one sample, sequenced in a study of vaccination effects on CD4 cells after COVID-19. In the ViraFEST assay, antigen-specific CD4+ clonotypes were identified by expansion after peptide-pool stimulation. When ten to eleven days of culture had elapsed, CD4+ T cells were isolated. From March to December 2020, the person had a SARS-CoV-2 infection that was confirmed by PCR. For these receptors, no antigen is known. The method was immunoSEQ multiplex PCR; TCRdb's version includes in-frame clones alone and lacks a portion of them. The sample gives about 45,000 clones, about 68% of which show up once; roughly 27% is in the top ten. Sequencing used CD4+ T cells from PBMCs cultured with a peptide pool, obtained before COVID-19 vaccination. The source of these receptors is a human donor who had a prior SARS-CoV-2 infection.

The chain joins TRBV5-4 to TRBJ2-1; D remains ambiguous. Germline-derived CDR1 and CDR2 are SGHNT and YYREEE (reference sequence). Trimming removed 0 bases at V and 8 bases at J, with 9 bases between. This CDR3 region has 13 residues. The CDR3 region has the DNA TGTGCCAGCAGCTTGGTTGAGTTCGATGAGCAGTTCTTC. Protein sequence: CASSLVEFDEQFF.

This chain connects TRBV7-2 to TRBJ1-5, with 8 bases aligning to TRBD1. The germline gives CDR1 SGHTA, CDR2 FQGNSA. CDR3 length: 17 residues. Losses at the gene ends were 5 bases for V and 7 bases for J; bases not matched to a gene: 16. The chain's CDR3 is CASSKGGAGGSGQPQHF. The CDR3 bases are TGTGCCAGCAGCAAGGGGGGGGCAGGGGGCTCTGGGCAGCCCCAGCATTTT.

The V call is TRBV29-1, the J call TRBJ1-1; no definite D call. Trimming removed 1 base from V and 7 bases from J, with 13 bases in between. Germline-derived CDR1 and CDR2 are SQVTM and ANQGSEA. The CDR3 runs to 13 residues. CDR3 amino acids: CSVEGRTGDEAFF. DNA of the CDR3: TGCAGCGTTGAAGGTAGGACCGGGGATGAAGCTTTCTTT.

This chain connects TRBV2 to TRBJ1-2, with D possibly TRBD1 on 5 matching bases. Trimming cost V 4 bases and J 4 bases, with 10 bases left between them. CDR1 is SNHLY, CDR2 FYNNEI, per germline. The CDR3 is 13 residues long. As DNA, the CDR3 is TGTGCCAGCAGTGCGGACACTCCCTATGGCTACACCTTC. Translation: CASSADTPYGYTF.

The CDR3 bases are TGTGCCAGCAGATCCCGGACTGTTCACGACACTGAAGCTTTCTTT. The encoded protein is CASRSRTVHDTEAFF. V gene TRBV6-5 combines with J gene TRBJ1-1, with D unclear. The V gene lost 6 bases and the J gene lost 3 bases, with 17 bases spanning the gap. The CDR3 has 15 residues. Germline V CDR1 and CDR2: MNHEY, SVGAGI.

The CDR3 DNA reads TGTGCCAGCAGCCCGCGACTAGCGGGAGGGCGGAGCCAGTACTTC. This gives the protein CASSPRLAGGRSQYF. The rearrangement links TRBV11-3 to TRBJ2-5; the match to TRBD2 covers 14 bases. With V trimmed by 5 bases and J by 10 bases, 9 bases remained unmatched. This CDR3 contains 15 residues. Germline V gene lookup returns CDR1 SGHNT and CDR2 YENEEA.

The chain couples TRBV5-4 to TRBJ2-5; D remains ambiguous. The CDR3 loop spans 15 amino acids. V lost 4 bases to trimming and J lost 1 base, with 14 bases between them. Germline V gene lookup returns CDR1 SGHNT and CDR2 YYREEE (reference sequence). CDR3 bases: TGTGCCAGCAGCCGGATCCCGATGGGCCAAGAGACCCAGTACTTC. The encoded protein is CASSRIPMGQETQYF.

The gene calls are TRBV11-3 and TRBJ1-4; no definite D call. CDR1 and CDR2 (germline): SGHNT, YENEEA. CDR3 size: 15 residues. Trimming took off 5 bases at V and 0 bases at J, with 10 bases between the two ends. The CDR3 bases are TGTGCCAGCAGCAGACGGGGAGCAACTAATGAAAAACTGTTTTTT. Its translation is CASSRRGATNEKLFF.